This entry features one TCR beta chain sequence. The antigen is undetermined. The V end was cut by 5 bases, the J end by 5 bases, with 6 bases between. The CDR3 length is 11 residues. Germline-derived CDR1 and CDR2 are SGHAT and FQNNGV. The data were taken from a study of identical twins. Findings and limits, study-wide: For out-of-frame alpha sequences shared by twins, low generation probability was in excess. These conclusions were based on statistical analysis (cross-sectional, not following the same donors). Insertions were reduced in abundant cord blood beta clonotypes but not in memory repertoires. Excess sharing by twins proved weaker in beta out-of-frame sequences.

A single record per CDR3 protein comes from TCRdb applying MiXCR to the 5' RACE reads. The sample includes just under 650,000 distinct CDR3 sequences, roughly 7.1% seen only once; the top ten take about 1.5%. This same sample was also part of a study on yellow fever vaccine responses in identical twins.

Material for sequencing was PBMCs. This chain links TRBV11-2 with TRBJ2-5; D is uncertain. This receptor was obtained from a woman younger than 35 in good health. DNA for the CDR3: TGTGCCAGCAGCCCTTTTGAGACCCAGTACTTC. This codes for CASSPFETQYF.